These 26 T cell receptor beta chains were sequenced from one sample in a study of cytomegalovirus exposure and HLA in healthy donors. TCRdb's copy holds only in-frame clones and misses some; the assay was immunoSEQ multiplex PCR. This sample has over 100,000 clones; about nine tenths occur once, and the top ten carry about 2%. Specimen: PBMCs. The receptors were sampled from a young woman in good health and CMV-seronegative.

This chain uses TRBV7-9 with TRBJ2-5, with TRBD2 matching 11 bases. This CDR3 region has 18 residues. The V and J ends lost 5 bases and 1 base, in that order; junction bases with no gene match: 12. CDR1 and CDR2 (germline): SEHNR, FQNEAQ (reference sequence). For the CDR3, the DNA is TGTGCCAGCAGCCTTACTAGCGGGGGCGTCGGAATCCAAGAGACCCAGTACTTC. Amino acids: CASSLTSGGVGIQETQYF.

This chain uses TRBV27 with TRBJ2-1; D is ambiguous. The CDR3 extends over 16 amino acids. Germline V gene lookup returns CDR1 MNHEY and CDR2 SMNVEV (reference sequence). V shed 0 bases and J shed 7 bases, with 16 bases lying between them. CDR3 protein: CASSLSLILPRNEQFF. CDR3 sequence (DNA): TGTGCCAGCAGTTTATCGCTAATCCTCCCACGGAATGAGCAGTTCTTC.

The chain joins TRBV12-5 to TRBJ2-2; the match to TRBD1 covers 7 bases. The germline gives CDR1 LGHNT, CDR2 FRNRAP. The junction had 9 bases not matched to a gene; V was cut back by 9 bases and J by 2 bases. The CDR3 has 15 amino acids. The DNA for the CDR3 is TGTGCTAGCCAGAAACAGGGGCTCAACACCGGGGAGCTGTTTTTT. Translating it yields CASQKQGLNTGELFF.

The genes are TRBV5-1 and TRBJ2-1; 7 bases are shared with TRBD1. This CDR3 has 14 amino acids. Germline loops: CDR1 SGHRS, CDR2 YFSETQ. J lost 9 bases, V lost 5 bases, and 11 bases had no gene match. The CDR3 DNA reads TGCGCCAGCAGACGTTTACAGGGGAACAGTGAGCAGTTCTTC. Residues: CASRRLQGNSEQFF. Supplemented by reference TRBV5-1 and TRBJ2-1, the full variable domain reads KAGVTQTPRYLIKTRGQQVTLSCSPISGHRSVSWYQQTPGQGLQFLFEYFSETQRNKGNFPGRFSGRQFSNSRSEMNVSTLELGDSALYLCASRRLQGNSEQFFGPGTRLTVL.

The chain uses TRBV7-3 and TRBJ1-6, with 7 bases that match TRBD1. This CDR3 spans 15 amino acids. Unmatched junction bases numbered 7, after V lost 5 bases and J lost 6 bases. Germline V lookup: CDR1 SGHTA, CDR2 FQGTGA. The DNA of the CDR3 is TGTGCCAGCAGCCGAAGGGGGCCAGGTAATTCACCCCTCCACTTT. Encoded protein: CASSRRGPGNSPLHF.

The chain uses TRBV5-1 and TRBJ2-7, with D perhaps matching TRBD2 (6 bases). There are 15 residues in the CDR3. Between the trimmed V and J ends, which lost 0 bases and 2 bases, there was a span of 12 bases. The V gene's germline CDR1 is SGHRS and CDR2 YFSETQ. The CDR3 DNA sequence: TGCGCCAGCAGCTTGGCGTCTAGCGCCGCCTACGAGCAGTACTTC. It codes for CASSLASSAAYEQYF.

The genes are TRBV25-1 and TRBJ1-1, with unresolved D. The V end lost 3 bases, the J end lost 0 bases, and 14 bases lay between the germline ends. The CDR3 has 16 amino acids. Germline lookup yields CDR1 MGHDK and CDR2 SYGVNS. In DNA form, the CDR3 reads TGTGCCAGCAGTGACCCTTCGGGGAGCCTGAACACTGAAGCTTTCTTT. This sequence encodes CASSDPSGSLNTEAFF.

The chain combines TRBV21-1 with TRBJ1-2; TRBD1, the D gene given by the table, was not confirmed from the DNA. TRBV21-1 is designated a pseudogene. The CDR3 length is 12 residues. The CDR3 loop reads CASSRQDYGYTF. CDR3 nucleotides: TGTGCCAGCAGCCGACAGGACTATGGCTACACCTTC.

The V call is TRBV7-8, the J call TRBJ2-7; 7 positions match TRBD1. V shed 3 bases, J shed 2 bases, and the junction held 7 bases outside the gene matches. There are 15 residues in the CDR3. Germline V CDR1 and CDR2: SGHVS, FQNEAQ. The CDR3: CASSFISGQPYEQYF. In DNA form, the CDR3 reads TGTGCCAGCAGCTTCATATCGGGACAGCCCTACGAGCAGTACTTC.

The chain uses TRBV19 and TRBJ1-2, with 7 bases lining up with TRBD1. The V segment lost 7 bases and the J segment 4 bases; nucleotides outside the gene matches: 12. The CDR3 loop spans 15 amino acids. Germline V lookup: CDR1 LNHDA, CDR2 SQIVND (reference sequence). CDR3 in amino acids: CASTQKGQKFYGYTF. In DNA, the CDR3 is TGTGCCAGTACACAAAAGGGACAGAAGTTCTATGGCTACACCTTC.

The chain has TRBV7-9 and TRBJ2-1; a weak D match, TRBD2 (6 bases). This CDR3 spans 17 amino acids. CDR1 and CDR2 from the germline V gene are SEHNR and FQNEAQ (reference sequence). V dropped 5 bases and J dropped 0 bases, with 17 bases sitting between them. The CDR3 coding sequence is TGTGCCAGCAGCCCCCTCGGGCGGGGACTCTCCTACAATGAGCAGTTCTTC. Protein sequence: CASSPLGRGLSYNEQFF.

V usage is TRBV12-5 and J usage is TRBJ2-7; the D gene is possibly TRBD1 (6 bases). CDR3 length: 15 residues. V lost 7 bases and J lost 3, with 19 bases in between. Germline V gene sequence: CDR1 LGHNT, CDR2 FRNRAP. The CDR3 protein is CASALTGPSVYEQYF. The DNA for the CDR3 is TGTGCTAGTGCCCTCACAGGGCCATCCGTCTACGAGCAGTACTTC. The full variable domain, with the rest looked up from reference TRBV12-5 and TRBJ2-7, is DARVTQTPRHKVTEMGQEVTMRCQPILGHNTVFWYRQTMMQGLELLAYFRNRAPLDDSGMPKDRFSAEMPDATLATLKIQPSEPRDSAVYFCASALTGPSVYEQYFGPGTRLTVT.

The rearrangement links TRBV7-3 to TRBJ2-1; 7 nucleotides match TRBD1. V trimming: 3 bases; J trimming: 7 bases; junction bases outside the gene matches: 6. Germline CDR1 SGHTA, CDR2 FQGTGA. The CDR3 covers 14 residues. The CDR3 region is CASSFRTGSNEQFF. The CDR3 region has the DNA TGTGCCAGCAGCTTCCGGACAGGATCTAATGAGCAGTTCTTC.

The chain links TRBV6-5 to TRBJ2-5; 9 nucleotides match TRBD2. With 4 bases clipped from V and 4 bases from J, the junction kept 7 bases outside the gene matches. The CDR3 covers 15 residues. CDR1 MNHEY and CDR2 SVGAGI come from the germline V gene. This CDR3 reads CASSSISGGPETQYF. The CDR3 DNA is TGTGCCAGCAGTTCCATAAGCGGGGGGCCAGAGACCCAGTACTTC.

This clone has a handful of counts. The chain carries TRBV6-6 and TRBJ1-2, with 7 bases fitting TRBD1. Germline CDR1 is MNHNY and CDR2 is SVGAGI (reference sequence). This CDR3 region has 12 residues. With 5 bases clipped from V and 5 bases from J, the junction kept 2 bases outside the gene matches. This CDR3 is CASSQQGYGYTF. The CDR3 DNA reads TGTGCCAGCAGTCAACAGGGGTATGGCTACACCTTC.

This chain joins TRBV11-1 and TRBJ1-4, with TRBD1 matching 7 bases. V shed 3 bases, J shed 4 bases, and the junction held 14 bases outside the gene matches. This CDR3 is built from 18 residues. The germline gives CDR1 SGHAT, CDR2 FQDESV (reference sequence). DNA of the CDR3: TGTGCCAGCAGCTTGGGCCGTGGGCCGGGACAGTTTAATGAAAAACTGTTTTTT. Protein product: CASSLGRGPGQFNEKLFF. The complete variable domain, with remaining parts taken from reference TRBV11-1 and TRBJ1-4, reads EAEVAQSPRYKITEKSQAVAFWCDPISGHATLYWYRQILGQGPELLVQFQDESVVDDSQLPKDRFSAERLKGVDSTLKIQPAELGDSAMYLCASSLGRGPGQFNEKLFFGSGTQLSVL.

The chain joins TRBV5-6 to TRBJ2-1, with D perhaps matching TRBD2 (5 bases). Trimming removed 0 bases from V and 8 bases from J, with 15 bases in between. Per germline, CDR1 SGHDT and CDR2 YYEEEE. This CDR3 spans 15 amino acids. The DNA for the CDR3 is TGTGCCAGCAGCTTGGCCAATTCGAGGGCTGATGAGCAGTTCTTC. Translation gives CASSLANSRADEQFF.

The genes are TRBV4-2 and TRBJ1-5; 9 bases are a match to TRBD1. Trimming at V came to 4 bases and at J to 5 bases, leaving 6 bases not matched to a gene. The CDR3 contains 15 residues. Germline CDR1 and CDR2: LGHNA and YNFKEQ. The CDR3 is CASSRDREKDQPQHF. The CDR3 DNA reads as TGTGCCAGCAGCCGGGACAGGGAAAAAGATCAGCCCCAGCATTTT.

The rearrangement uses TRBV7-8 and TRBJ1-1; D might be TRBD1 (5 bases). The CDR3 consists of 15 residues. The V end was cut by 3 bases, the J end by 3 bases, with 14 bases between. Germline CDR1 SGHVS, CDR2 FQNEAQ. CDR3 nucleotides: TGTGCCAGCAGCTTCCAGGGAAGTAGGGACACTGAAGCTTTCTTT. It specifies CASSFQGSRDTEAFF. Combining the CDR3 with reference TRBV7-8 and TRBJ1-1 gives the whole variable domain GAGVSQSPRYKVAKRGQDVALRCDPISGHVSLFWYQQALGQGPEFLTYFQNEAQLDKSGLPSDRFFAERPEGSVSTLKIQRTQQEDSAVYLCASSFQGSRDTEAFFGQGTRLTVV.

The chain couples TRBV7-9 to TRBJ2-7; the D gene is possibly TRBD1 (5 bases). V lost 4 bases, J lost 3 bases, and 16 bases lay in between. This CDR3 spans 15 amino acids. Germline assignment: CDR1 SEHNR and CDR2 FQNEAQ (reference sequence). CDR3: CASSSPRGLRYEQYF. The CDR3 nucleotides are TGTGCCAGCAGCTCCCCTAGGGGTTTGCGCTACGAGCAGTACTTC.

This rearrangement joins TRBV30 to TRBJ2-2; D is unresolved. Germline lookup yields CDR1 GTSNPN and CDR2 SVGIG (reference sequence). The ends were cut back, 4 bases at V and 4 bases at J, with 7 bases in the middle. The CDR3 contains 12 residues. For the CDR3, the DNA is TGTGCCTGGACACAGTCCACCGGGGAGCTGTTTTTT. It is translated as CAWTQSTGELFF.

This clone was picked up one time. V and J are TRBV12-5 and TRBJ2-5; D gene uncertain. CDR1 LGHNT and CDR2 FRNRAP come from the germline V gene. The CDR3 consists of 13 residues. The germline V and J ends were trimmed by 4 bases and 5 bases, with 11 bases remaining between them. In DNA, the CDR3 is TGTGCTAGTGGTTCCGAGAAAGTGGAGACCCAGTACTTC. Translating it yields CASGSEKVETQYF.

V gene TRBV27 combines with J gene TRBJ2-1; perhaps TRBD1 as D (6 bases). The CDR3 totals 17 residues. The V gene lost 5 bases and the J gene lost 0 bases, with 17 bases spanning the gap. Germline CDR1 reads MNHEY; CDR2 reads SMNVEV (reference sequence). In nucleotides, the CDR3 is TGTGCCAGCAGTCCCAAGGGCTCAGGGGTCTCCTACAATGAGCAGTTCTTC. Its translation: CASSPKGSGVSYNEQFF.

This clone came up once. This chain connects TRBV27 to TRBJ2-7; TRBD2 agrees at 9 bases. Germline V lookup: CDR1 MNHEY, CDR2 SMNVEV (reference sequence). V gave up 3 bases and J gave up 4 bases; unmatched junction bases: 10. The length of the CDR3 is 16 residues. Here the CDR3 DNA reads TGTGCCAGCAGTTTTGGCGGGGGGGGTAACCGGTACGAGCAGTACTTC. Amino acid sequence: CASSFGGGGNRYEQYF.

V and J are TRBV28 and TRBJ2-7; 7 bases align to TRBD1. CDR3 length: 14 residues. V shed 1 base and J 4 bases; nucleotides not matched to a gene: 4. Germline CDR1 reads MDHEN; CDR2 reads SYDVKM. Here the CDR3 reads CASSLSDRNYEQYF. The CDR3 region has the DNA TGTGCCAGCAGTTTATCGGACAGGAATTACGAGCAGTACTTC.

The chain carries TRBV19 and TRBJ1-2, with a weak D call TRBD1 (5 bases). In germline, CDR1 is LNHDA, CDR2 SQIVND (reference sequence). V lost 7 bases and J lost 4, with 13 bases in between. The CDR3 has 13 amino acids. The CDR3 region is CASTTAGLYGYTF. The CDR3 DNA reads as TGTGCCAGTACCACAGCGGGGCTCTATGGCTACACCTTC.